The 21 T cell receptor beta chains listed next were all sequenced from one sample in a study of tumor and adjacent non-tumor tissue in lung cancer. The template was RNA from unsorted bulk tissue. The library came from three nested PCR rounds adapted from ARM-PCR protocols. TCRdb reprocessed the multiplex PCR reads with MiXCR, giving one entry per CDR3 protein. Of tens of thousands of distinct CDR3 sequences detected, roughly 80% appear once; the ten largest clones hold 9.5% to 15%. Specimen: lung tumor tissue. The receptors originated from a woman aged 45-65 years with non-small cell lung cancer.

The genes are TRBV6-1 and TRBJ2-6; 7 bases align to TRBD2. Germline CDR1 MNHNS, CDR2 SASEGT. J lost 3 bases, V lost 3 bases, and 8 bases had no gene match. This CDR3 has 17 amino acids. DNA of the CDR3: TGTGCCAGCAGTGAGCTGGGAGGGAGTGTTGGGGCCAACGTCCTGACTTTC. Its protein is CASSELGGSVGANVLTF.

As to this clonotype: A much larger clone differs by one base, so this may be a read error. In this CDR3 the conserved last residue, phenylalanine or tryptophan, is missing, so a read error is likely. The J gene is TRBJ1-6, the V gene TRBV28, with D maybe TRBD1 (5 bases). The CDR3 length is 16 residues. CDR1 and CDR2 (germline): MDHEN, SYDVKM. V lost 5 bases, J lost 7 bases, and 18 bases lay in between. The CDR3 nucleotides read TGTGCCAGCAGTCGACGATCCTACGGGGGGAATTCACCCCTCCACTCT. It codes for CASSRRSYGGNSPLHS.

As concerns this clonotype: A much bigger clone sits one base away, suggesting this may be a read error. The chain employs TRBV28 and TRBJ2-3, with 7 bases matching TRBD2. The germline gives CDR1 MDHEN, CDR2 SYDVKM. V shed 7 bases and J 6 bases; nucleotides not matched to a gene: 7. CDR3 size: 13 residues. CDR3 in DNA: TGTGCCAGCACTGTGGGAGGGCGGGATACGCAGTATTTT. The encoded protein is CASTVGGRDTQYF. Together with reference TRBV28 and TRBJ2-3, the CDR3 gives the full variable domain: DVKVTQSSRYLVKRTGEKVFLECVQDMDHENMFWYRQDPGLGLRLIYFSYDVKMKEKGDIPEGYSVSREKKERFSLILESASTNQTSMYLCASTVGGRDTQYFGPGTRLTVL.

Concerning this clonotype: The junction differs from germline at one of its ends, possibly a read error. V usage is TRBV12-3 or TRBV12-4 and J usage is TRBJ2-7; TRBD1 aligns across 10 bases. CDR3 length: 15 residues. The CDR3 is CASSGGQGVIYDQYF. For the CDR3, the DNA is TGTGCCAGCAGTGGAGGACAGGGGGTAATCTACGATCAGTACTTC.

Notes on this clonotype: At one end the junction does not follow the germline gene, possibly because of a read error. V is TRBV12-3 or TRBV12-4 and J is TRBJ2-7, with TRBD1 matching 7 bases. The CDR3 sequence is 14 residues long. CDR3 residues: CTSSSGTASYEQYF. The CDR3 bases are TGTACCAGCAGTTCGGGGACAGCCTCCTACGAGCAGTATTTC.

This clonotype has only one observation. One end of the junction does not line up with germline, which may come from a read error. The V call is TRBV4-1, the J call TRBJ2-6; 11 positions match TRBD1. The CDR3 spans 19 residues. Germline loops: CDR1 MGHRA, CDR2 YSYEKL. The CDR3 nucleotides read TGCGCCTTCAGCCAAGATTGGTGGACAGGGGGCTCTGGGGCCAACGTCTTGACTTTC. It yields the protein CAFSQDWWTGGSGANVLTF.

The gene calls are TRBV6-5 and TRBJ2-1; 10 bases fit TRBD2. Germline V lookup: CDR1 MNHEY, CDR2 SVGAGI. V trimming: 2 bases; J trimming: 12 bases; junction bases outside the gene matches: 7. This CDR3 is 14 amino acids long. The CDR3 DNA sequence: TGTGCCAGCAGTTACGAGCGGGAGGGCTATGTGCAGTTCTTC. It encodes CASSYEREGYVQFF.

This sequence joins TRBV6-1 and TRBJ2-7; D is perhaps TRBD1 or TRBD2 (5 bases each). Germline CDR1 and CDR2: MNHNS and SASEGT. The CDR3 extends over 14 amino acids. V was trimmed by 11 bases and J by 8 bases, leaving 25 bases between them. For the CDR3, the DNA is TGTGCCGCGGGTCCCGGGGCGACGGCCCCTAAGCAGTACTTC. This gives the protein CAAGPGATAPKQYF.

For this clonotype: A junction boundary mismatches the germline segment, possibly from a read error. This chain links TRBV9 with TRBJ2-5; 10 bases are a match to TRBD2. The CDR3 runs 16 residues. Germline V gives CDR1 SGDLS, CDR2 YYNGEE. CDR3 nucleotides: TGTGCCAGCAGCGTAGAGGAGACTAGCGGGCTTGAGACCCATTACTTC. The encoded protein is CASSVEETSGLETHYF.

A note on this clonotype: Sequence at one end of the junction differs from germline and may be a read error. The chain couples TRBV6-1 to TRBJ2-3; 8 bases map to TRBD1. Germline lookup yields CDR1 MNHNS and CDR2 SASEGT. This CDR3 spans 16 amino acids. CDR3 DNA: TGTGGCAGCAGTCCAGCTCCAGGACAGGGAGCAGATACGCAGTATTTT. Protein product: CGSSPAPGQGADTQYF.

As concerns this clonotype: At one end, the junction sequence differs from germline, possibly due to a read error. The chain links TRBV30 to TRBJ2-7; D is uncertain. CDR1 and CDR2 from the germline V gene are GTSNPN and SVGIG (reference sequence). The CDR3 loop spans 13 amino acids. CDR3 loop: CAWSVTTYYGQYF. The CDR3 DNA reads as TGTGCCTGGAGTGTGACGACCTACTACGGGCAGTACTTC.

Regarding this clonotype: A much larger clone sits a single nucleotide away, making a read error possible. CDR3 nucleotide sequence: TGCGCCGGCAGCTTGAAGGCGGGGTGGGGCACTGAAGCTTTCTTT. This encodes CAGSLKAGWGTEAFF. The chain links TRBV5-1 to TRBJ1-1; no reliable D call. Germline V gene sequence: CDR1 SGHRS, CDR2 YFSETQ. The CDR3 is 15 amino acids.

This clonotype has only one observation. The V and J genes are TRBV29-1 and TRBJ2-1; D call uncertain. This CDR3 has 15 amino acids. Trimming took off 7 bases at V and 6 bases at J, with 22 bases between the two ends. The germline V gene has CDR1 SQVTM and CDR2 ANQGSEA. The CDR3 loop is CSAGDGVVGSNEQFF. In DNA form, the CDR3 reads TGCAGCGCCGGAGATGGGGTAGTGGGTTCCAATGAGCAGTTCTTC.

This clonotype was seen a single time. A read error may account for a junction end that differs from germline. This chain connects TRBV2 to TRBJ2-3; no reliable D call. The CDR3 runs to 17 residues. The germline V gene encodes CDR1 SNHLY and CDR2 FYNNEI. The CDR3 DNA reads TGTGTCAGCAGTGAAGAGTTGTGGCAGGCTAGCACAGATACGCAGTATTTT. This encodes CVSSEELWQASTDTQYF.

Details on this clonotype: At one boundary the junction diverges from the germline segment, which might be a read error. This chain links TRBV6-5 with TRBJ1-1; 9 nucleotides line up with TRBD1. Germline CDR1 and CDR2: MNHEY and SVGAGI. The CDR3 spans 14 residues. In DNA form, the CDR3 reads TGTGCCAGCGCCTCACAGGGGGCTGTCACTGGAGCTTTCTTT. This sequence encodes CASASQGAVTGAFF.

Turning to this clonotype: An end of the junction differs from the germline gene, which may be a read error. This CDR3 reads CASSSGTGGAEQYF. In nucleotides, the CDR3 is TGTGCCAGTAGCTCAGGGACAGGGGGGGCCGAGCAGTACTTC. The V call is TRBV11-3, the J call TRBJ2-7, with 11 bases aligning to TRBD1. The CDR3 is 14 amino acids. Germline CDR1 is SGHNT and CDR2 is YENEEA.

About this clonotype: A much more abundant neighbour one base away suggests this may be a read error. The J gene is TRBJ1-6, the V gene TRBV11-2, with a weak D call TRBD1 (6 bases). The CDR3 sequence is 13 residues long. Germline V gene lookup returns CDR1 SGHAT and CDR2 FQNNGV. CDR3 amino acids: CASSLVGTSPPHF. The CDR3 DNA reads TGTGCCAGCAGCTTAGTCGGGACATCACCCCCCCACTTT.

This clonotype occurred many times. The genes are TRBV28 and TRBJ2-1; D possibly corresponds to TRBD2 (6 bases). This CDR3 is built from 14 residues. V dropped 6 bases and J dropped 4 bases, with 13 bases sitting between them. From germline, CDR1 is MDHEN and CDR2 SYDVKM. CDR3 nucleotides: TGTGCCAGCAGCCCCATGCGGGATTACAATGAGCAGTTCTTC. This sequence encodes CASSPMRDYNEQFF.

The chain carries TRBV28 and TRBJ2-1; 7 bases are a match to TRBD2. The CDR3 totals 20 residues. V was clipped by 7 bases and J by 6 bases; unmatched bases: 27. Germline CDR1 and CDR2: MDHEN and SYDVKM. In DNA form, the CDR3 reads TGTGCCAGCATCCCCCCGGGGGGATCCGCCGGCCTAGTAGGGATCAATGAGCAGTTCTTC. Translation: CASIPPGGSAGLVGINEQFF.

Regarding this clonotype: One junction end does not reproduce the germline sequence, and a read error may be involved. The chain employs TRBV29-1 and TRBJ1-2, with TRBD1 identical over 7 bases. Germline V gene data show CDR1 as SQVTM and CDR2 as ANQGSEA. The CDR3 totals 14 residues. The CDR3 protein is CSVEDPTGVWGYTF. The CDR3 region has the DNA TGCAGTGTTGAAGATCCTACAGGGGTATGGGGCTACACCTTC.

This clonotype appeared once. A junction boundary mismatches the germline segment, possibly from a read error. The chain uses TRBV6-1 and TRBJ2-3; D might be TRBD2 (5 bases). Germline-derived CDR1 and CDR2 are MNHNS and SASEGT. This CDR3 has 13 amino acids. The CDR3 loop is CASGDMEQTTQYF. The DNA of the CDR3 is TGCGCCAGCGGCGACATGGAGCAAACTACGCAGTATTTT.